The present TCR beta chain was sequenced within a study of blood T cell repertoires in COVID-19. Only in-frame clones appear in the TCRdb table, and some are missing; sequencing was by immunoSEQ multiplex PCR. The sample has some 530,000 clones; 80% to 90% are singletons. Germline-derived CDR1 and CDR2 are KGHSH and LQKENI. This CDR3 has 15 residues. V lost 3 bases and J lost 3; bases outside the gene matches: 3. The sample was peripheral blood. This clonotype was sampled from a human donor in a cohort sampled during active COVID-19. J is TRBJ2-2 and V is TRBV18; TRBD2 matches at 8 bases. CDR3 bases: TGTGCCAGCTCACCTAGCGGGACCTACACCGGGGAGCTGTTTTTT. Protein product: CASSPSGTYTGELFF.